The T cell receptor (beta chain) under discussion was sequenced for a study of blood T cell repertoires in COVID-19. Germline CDR1 is SEHNR and CDR2 is FQNEAQ (reference sequence). This CDR3 is built from 15 residues. Germline trimming cut 5 bases from V and 10 bases from J; bases unmatched to any gene: 16. In the original workflow: Reference gene primer amplification gave nucleated cell count estimates. Here immunoSEQ multiplex PCR was the method, and the copy in TCRdb shows in-frame clones only, minus some. V and J calls plus clone size are reproduced from that table; the DNA served to infer D and trimming. The table records about 150,000 clones, roughly nine tenths of them present only once.

The TCR comes from a man aged 50 to 59 with acute or convalescent COVID-19. V is TRBV7-9 and J is TRBJ1-2, with 7 bases lining up with TRBD1. Sequencing was performed on peripheral blood. CDR3 residues: CASSGPGQRFGDYTF. The CDR3 DNA sequence: TGTGCCAGCAGCGGGCCGGGACAGCGATTCGGAGACTACACCTTC.